These 2 T cell receptor beta chains share one sample of origin, sequenced in a study of T cell responses to AZD1222 COVID-19 vaccine. Sequencing was performed with immunoSEQ multiplex PCR; in TCRdb, only in-frame clones are kept and a portion is missing. The data show 140,000 to 150,000 clones, 75% to 85% seen once. The sample was peripheral blood, taken on day 0 of MenACWY control vaccination. Receptor source: an adult in good health.

In this sample, this clone turned up once. The chain is built from TRBV5-1 and TRBJ1-1, with 12 nucleotides matching TRBD1. Germline CDR1 SGHRS, CDR2 YFSETQ. The CDR3 loop spans 18 amino acids. The V segment lost 2 bases and the J segment 1 base; nucleotides outside the gene matches: 9. The CDR3 DNA sequence: TGCGCCAGCAGCTTTGGAATGGGACAGGGGGCGGAGAACACTGAAGCTTTCTTT. This sequence encodes CASSFGMGQGAENTEAFF.

The chain uses TRBV18 and TRBJ1-6; the D is unclear. The CDR3 consists of 13 residues. CDR1 and CDR2 from the germline V gene are KGHSH and LQKENI. Between the trimmed V and J ends, which lost 2 bases and 10 bases, there was a span of 9 bases. The DNA of the CDR3 is TGTGCCAGCTCACCAGTGGTGGGGTCACCCCTCCACTTT. As protein: CASSPVVGSPLHF.